These 24 T cell receptor beta chains share one sample of origin, sequenced in a study of beta chain features in type 1 diabetes. Study outcomes and limitations: Significant though moderate, a shortening of TCRB CDR3s appeared in all four CD4+ subsets of Type 1 diabetes patients.

Since all of the isolated RNA was reverse transcribed, expressed TCRB transcripts were what got sequenced. Generated by immunoSEQ multiplex PCR, the TCRdb table keeps only in-frame clones and is missing some. The table records about 52,000 clones, about 40% of them present only once. Their antigen targets remain unknown. Sequenced: Tregs from blood. These receptors came from a man aged 25-45 years with type 1 diabetes.

The V and J genes are TRBV2 and TRBJ2-5; perhaps TRBD2 as D (6 bases). Trimming took 8 bases from V and 5 from J, leaving 9 bases between them. The CDR3 sequence is 11 residues long. CDR1 is SNHLY, CDR2 FYNNEI, per germline. The CDR3 protein is CASARDETQYF. The CDR3 DNA is TGTGCCAGCGCGCGGGACGAGACCCAGTACTTC.

The chain combines TRBV5-5 with TRBJ2-3; the D gene is possibly TRBD1 (6 bases). The CDR3 runs 14 residues. V lost 4 bases to trimming and J lost 6 bases, with 15 bases between them. Germline V gives CDR1 SGHKS, CDR2 YYEKEE (reference sequence). CDR3 DNA: TGTGCCAGCAGCCCGGCAGGTGGGGGCGATACGCAGTATTTT. This translates into CASSPAGGGDTQYF.

The gene calls are TRBV10-3 and TRBJ1-1; 7 nucleotides match TRBD1. The CDR3 loop spans 17 amino acids. The germline gives CDR1 ENHRY, CDR2 SYGVKD. Trimming at V came to 4 bases and at J to 3 bases, leaving 14 bases not matched to a gene. The DNA for the CDR3 is TGTGCCATCAGTGGGGGGGCTGCATCTGACAGGGACACTGAAGCTTTCTTT. Translation gives CAISGGAASDRDTEAFF.

This clone has only a few counts. The chain combines TRBV19 with TRBJ2-7; D gene ambiguous. V was cut by 3 bases and J by 2 bases, with 8 bases left in between. The CDR3 is made up of 13 amino acids. Germline CDR1 reads LNHDA; CDR2 reads SQIVND (reference sequence). Here the CDR3 reads CASSMVGAYEQYF. CDR3 sequence (DNA): TGTGCCAGTAGTATGGTAGGAGCCTACGAGCAGTACTTC.

This clone came up a few times. The chain has TRBV5-1 and TRBJ2-1, with TRBD1 identical over 7 bases. The length of the CDR3 is 15 residues. V lost 3 bases to trimming and J lost 4 bases; unmatched junction nucleotides: 7. The germline gives CDR1 SGHRS, CDR2 YFSETQ. The CDR3 is CASSSGQLDYNEQFF. As DNA, the CDR3 is TGCGCCAGCAGCTCGGGACAGTTGGATTACAATGAGCAGTTCTTC.

The V and J genes are TRBV7-9 and TRBJ2-2; D perhaps matches TRBD1 (6 bases). CDR3 length equals 15 residues. Germline CDR1 reads SEHNR; CDR2 reads FQNEAQ (reference sequence). V was cut by 2 bases and J by 5 bases, with 12 bases left in between. CDR3 in amino acids: CASSLTRGETGELFF. As DNA, the CDR3 is TGTGCCAGCAGCTTAACCAGGGGAGAAACCGGGGAGCTGTTTTTT.

This rearrangement joins TRBV4-2 to TRBJ2-1, with TRBD2 matching 13 bases. Germline trimming cut 4 bases from V and 5 bases from J; bases unmatched to any gene: 2. The CDR3 consists of 15 residues. Germline-derived CDR1 and CDR2 are LGHNA and YNFKEQ. The CDR3 sequence: CASSRGTSGNNEQFF. The CDR3 DNA follows: TGTGCCAGCAGCCGCGGGACTAGCGGGAACAATGAGCAGTTCTTC.

The chain employs TRBV5-4 and TRBJ1-2; D perhaps matches TRBD1 (5 bases). Germline loops: CDR1 SGHNT, CDR2 YYREEE (reference sequence). This CDR3 region has 14 residues. V was clipped by 5 bases and J by 4 bases, with 15 bases between them. CDR3 bases: TGTGCCAGCAGTTTATATACAGGTTCCTATGGCTACACCTTC. This translates into CASSLYTGSYGYTF.

In this sample, this clone turned up a few times. V and J are TRBV7-9 and TRBJ2-5; the D gene is possibly TRBD2 (6 bases). Germline CDR1 SEHNR, CDR2 FQNEAQ (reference sequence). V lost 7 bases, J lost 11 bases, and 23 bases lay in between. CDR3 length: 14 amino acids. CDR3 coding DNA: TGTGCCAGCAAAGATCGGCAGGCTAGCGAGGAGCAGTACTTC. Translating it yields CASKDRQASEEQYF.

The chain employs TRBV7-2 and TRBJ2-1; 11 bases are a match to TRBD2. Trimming at V came to 5 bases and at J to 4 bases, leaving 1 base not matched to a gene. This CDR3 has 14 residues. Germline CDR1 SGHTA, CDR2 FQGNSA. CDR3 DNA: TGTGCCAGCAGCACTAGCGGGAGTTACAATGAGCAGTTCTTC. This sequence encodes CASSTSGSYNEQFF.

About this clone: This same CDR3 is encoded by further DNA sequences in the sample. The chain recombines TRBV6-1 with TRBJ2-3, with TRBD1 matching 7 bases. Germline CDR1 MNHNS, CDR2 SASEGT. V lost 6 bases and J lost 2; bases outside the gene matches: 8. CDR3 length equals 15 residues. This chain's CDR3 is CASSGQAILTDTQYF. The CDR3 DNA sequence: TGTGCCAGCAGCGGACAGGCCATACTCACAGATACGCAGTATTTT.

This chain joins TRBV28 and TRBJ2-7; TRBD1 agrees at 12 bases. The germline V gene has CDR1 MDHEN and CDR2 SYDVKM. CDR3 length: 16 amino acids. The J segment lost 5 bases and the V segment lost 6 bases, leaving 11 bases of the junction unmatched. CDR3 nucleotides: TGTGCCAGCAGGGGACAGGGGGCGCCTCGAGTGAACGAGCAGTACTTC. Translated, it gives CASRGQGAPRVNEQYF.

The chain links TRBV10-3 to TRBJ2-5; D is possibly TRBD2 (6 bases). CDR3 length: 15 amino acids. The ends were cut back, 0 bases at V and 2 bases at J, with 10 bases in the middle. Germline CDR1 and CDR2: ENHRY and SYGVKD. The CDR3 loop is CAISESGGIQETQYF. CDR3 nucleotides: TGTGCCATCAGTGAGTCAGGCGGGATTCAAGAGACCCAGTACTTC.

The chain carries TRBV5-1 and TRBJ2-3; D remains unclear. The ends were cut back, 0 bases at V and 0 bases at J, with 2 bases in the middle. The CDR3 sequence is 13 residues long. Germline V gives CDR1 SGHRS, CDR2 YFSETQ. CDR3 DNA sequence: TGCGCCAGCAGCTTGGCTAGCACAGATACGCAGTATTTT. Amino acid sequence: CASSLASTDTQYF. The entire variable domain, with the rest obtained from reference TRBV5-1 and TRBJ2-3, is as follows: KAGVTQTPRYLIKTRGQQVTLSCSPISGHRSVSWYQQTPGQGLQFLFEYFSETQRNKGNFPGRFSGRQFSNSRSEMNVSTLELGDSALYLCASSLASTDTQYFGPGTRLTVL.

The chain uses TRBV5-4 and TRBJ2-7; D may be TRBD2 (5 bases). This CDR3 has 15 amino acids. The V end was cut by 4 bases, the J end by 0 bases, with 14 bases between. From germline, CDR1 is SGHNT and CDR2 YYREEE (reference sequence). The CDR3 DNA follows: TGTGCCAGCAGCCTCGGGAAGGATGTCTCCTACGAGCAGTACTTC. Translating it yields CASSLGKDVSYEQYF.

The J gene is TRBJ2-2, the V gene TRBV7-9; D uncertain. The CDR3 loop spans 13 amino acids. Trimming cost V 4 bases and J 3 bases, with 6 bases left between them. CDR1 is SEHNR and CDR2 is FQNEAQ in the germline V gene (reference sequence). In nucleotides, the CDR3 is TGTGCCAGCAGCTCAACAGACACCGGGGAGCTGTTTTTT. Its translation: CASSSTDTGELFF.

The chain has TRBV5-1 and TRBJ1-2, with 9 bases aligning to TRBD1. V shed 1 base, J shed 3 bases, and the junction held 7 bases outside the gene matches. The CDR3 is 16 residues long. CDR1 is SGHRS and CDR2 is YFSETQ in the germline V gene. DNA of the CDR3: TGCGCCAGCAGCTTGTGGGGGGACAGGGTGGACTATGGCTACACCTTC. Residues: CASSLWGDRVDYGYTF.

The chain combines TRBV7-8 with TRBJ1-2; D is unclear. From germline, CDR1 is SGHVS and CDR2 FQNEAQ. The CDR3 has 14 amino acids. Trimming took off 7 bases at V and 4 bases at J, with 16 bases between the two ends. CDR3 protein: CASNPSEAGYGYTF. The CDR3, as DNA: TGTGCCAGCAACCCGTCCGAAGCGGGCTATGGCTACACCTTC.

This clone was seen a handful of times. V usage is TRBV7-3 and J usage is TRBJ2-1, with TRBD2 identical over 16 bases. Germline V gene data show CDR1 as SGHTA and CDR2 as FQGTGA. The CDR3 loop spans 17 amino acids. V was pared by 2 bases and J by 9 bases, with 7 bases of the junction left unmatched. CDR3 nucleotide sequence: TGTGCCAGCAGCTTATCGGGACTAGCGGGAGGGGGGAGTGAGCAGTTCTTC. This encodes CASSLSGLAGGGSEQFF.

This clone was seen more than once but under ten times. The V call is TRBV6-1, the J call TRBJ2-5, with TRBD1 matching 7 bases. The CDR3 sequence is 13 residues long. CDR1 is MNHNS and CDR2 is SASEGT in the germline V gene. CDR3 sequence reads: CAGDRAAGETQYF. The CDR3 nucleotides are TGTGCTGGAGACAGGGCGGCGGGAGAGACCCAGTACTTC.

The gene calls are TRBV5-1 and TRBJ2-7, with 7 bases fitting TRBD2. CDR1 is SGHRS, CDR2 YFSETQ, per germline. The CDR3 covers 15 residues. With 4 bases clipped from V and 1 base from J, the junction kept 8 bases outside the gene matches. The CDR3 loop is CASSAGLDGSYEQYF. CDR3 sequence (DNA): TGCGCCAGCAGCGCCGGACTAGACGGGTCCTACGAGCAGTACTTC.

This chain links TRBV18 with TRBJ2-2; TRBD2 is a possible D gene (6 bases). Trimming removed 3 bases at V and 4 bases at J, with 6 bases between. Germline V gene lookup returns CDR1 KGHSH and CDR2 LQKENI. This CDR3 region has 13 residues. Written as DNA, the CDR3 is TGTGCCAGCTCACCCGGGGGCACCGGGGAGCTGTTTTTT. This codes for CASSPGGTGELFF.

The table lists this clone with a few counts. The chain recombines TRBV28 with TRBJ2-5; weak D call: TRBD2 (5 bases). Between the trimmed V and J ends, which lost 2 bases and 1 base, there was a span of 8 bases. The CDR3 is 14 residues long. Germline assignment: CDR1 MDHEN and CDR2 SYDVKM. Here the CDR3 DNA reads TGTGCCAGCAGTTTACGGGGAACCCAAGAGACCCAGTACTTC. This sequence encodes CASSLRGTQETQYF.

This clone has more than one count but fewer than ten. J is TRBJ1-2 and V is TRBV10-3; 12 bases are shared with TRBD1. CDR1 and CDR2 (germline): ENHRY, SYGVKD. With V trimmed by 3 bases and J by 5 bases, 16 bases remained unmatched. CDR3 length: 19 residues. CDR3 loop: CAISDTGDRGLNTGYGYTF. DNA for the CDR3: TGTGCCATCAGTGATACTGGGGACAGGGGGCTAAATACGGGATATGGCTACACCTTC.